This T cell receptor beta chain was identified during a study of cytomegalovirus exposure and HLA in healthy donors (dated by TCRdb to about 2017). Regarding the research as a whole: An earlier analysis of approximately 640 of the donors reported approximately 270 Gb of sequence data and 117 million unique TCR beta sequences from 150 million to 200 million T cells. An early release covering over 500 HLA-typed donors comprised about 300 gigabases of sequencing data and roughly 86 million unique TCR sequences. Of the 398 genotyped donors, more than 75% were placed in the genetic ancestry cluster associated with self-reported Caucasian donors. The study aimed to test whether signatures of past pathogen exposure could be identified by cataloging public T cell receptors. The study used immunosequencing to profile the T cell repertoires of approximately 690 subjects and linked those repertoires to cytomegalovirus serostatus. Besides the first cohort of approximately 710 subjects, a separate validation cohort made up of around 120 different subjects was used. To predict cytomegalovirus infection status, the study brought together high-throughput TCR immunosequencing, statistical association of individual TCRs with disease status, and machine learning. A later analysis re-analyzed previously published TCR beta repertoires from hundreds of donors and added high-resolution HLA genotyping to study TCR occurrence patterns. Rather than drawing on any new phenotypic data, the later analysis identified candidate immune exposures from TCR beta sequences and the way those sequences occurred across donors. An earlier analysis of roughly 580 of the donors used high-throughput TCR beta sequencing to judge whether each TCR beta V gene segment behaved as functional or pseudogenic. Donor age, sex, ethnicity and CMV serostatus were collected together with the repertoire data. Genome-wide SNP genotypes for about three fifths of the roughly 670 donors were used in a later genetic analysis, which treated that subset as a discovery cohort. All discovery cohort repertoires had been generated using a single sequencing platform. Both class I and class II loci were covered by HLA typing, at four-digit resolution. Typing coverage varied by locus: about 629-640 donors for A, B, C, DRB1 and DQB1; around 560 for DQA1; more than 600 for DPA1; about 450 for DPB1. Four to six DR-DQ haplotypes were handled as single units for association and clustering, since linkage in the cohort was strong. Across some 400 genotyped donors of the cohort, an average of approximately 220,000 unique TCR beta nucleotide sequences per donor were sequenced, and 15% to 20% of those sequences were non-productive. On the study overall, not on this receptor specifically: In a later analysis, several top co-occurrence clusters were reported to appear linked to parvovirus B19, influenza, CMV and Epstein-Barr virus. The study gave a list of under 200 TCR beta chains associated with cytomegalovirus. A group of highly shared sequence variants was considered likely to be a technical artifact of the sequencing pipeline. The authors suggested that the approach could potentially be generalized to other disease states and immunological phenotypes. An association between a missense DCLRE1C variant and V-gene and J-gene trimming of TCR beta chains was found in a later genetic analysis and replicated in an independent cohort. Correlated functional status among segregating V segments might be attributable to linkage disequilibrium, but an unknown experimental factor could not be ruled out. When HLA alleles, especially DR and DQ, strongly co-occurred, attributing TCR associations to individual alleles was difficult. A later analysis found that most CMV-associated TCR beta chains appeared HLA-restricted, with HLA associations seemingly driven largely by CMV exposure. The only immune exposure information available for the cohort was CMV serostatus. Some IMGT-functional V segments, including TRBV6-2 and TRBV6-3, could not be told apart with the 87-base-pair reads, so those segments were excluded. In this cohort, only TCR beta chains were sequenced, and detectable features were limited by the absence of alpha or paired-chain data. Cytomegalovirus status was reported to be diagnosed by the classifier with high specificity and sensitivity in both the original and validation cohorts. Most TCR sequences were observed very rarely across donors, whereas some public TCRs were present in many individuals. A further reported finding was that TCR beta sequences accurately predicted the HLA-A and HLA-B alleles for most subjects in the first cohort. Specific HLA alleles were associated with 15,000 to 20,000 TCR beta sequences at a false discovery rate of 0.05 in a later analysis. HLA typing was unavailable for some donors at each locus, so association tests used only the typed subset. The earlier analysis of 587 of the donors excluded seventeen rarely observed V segments, including chromosome 9 orphons, because counts were too low. Roughly uniform sequencing depth across donors was assumed in presence/absence analyses, although this assumption may not hold. Compared with the approximately 700-donor mean, donors in an Asian-associated ancestry cluster had fewer N-insertions in productive TCRs, according to a later genetic analysis. According to a later analysis, TCR association rates differed among HLA loci, with DRB1 alleles showing the most associated TCRs and HLA-C alleles showing the fewest. A few of the identified cytomegalovirus-associated TCR beta chains were confirmed in vitro to be specific for cytomegalovirus antigens. In an earlier analysis of under 600 of the donors, most TCR beta V segments were observed in productive rearrangements about 87% or about 30% of the time, broadly matching IMGT annotations. In a later analysis, HLA-associated TCR beta chains were found to be more clonally expanded and to have lower generation probabilities than equally common non-associated chains.

The CDR3 runs 17 residues from the cysteine to the phenylalanine. CDR3 DNA is the only sequence kept; it has 51 bases, read in frame from the first base. V trim: 6 bases; J trim: 1 base; unmatched bases: 9. CDR1 and CDR2, per the germline V gene (reference sequence), are WNHNN and SYGVQD. About this clone itself: Its antigen has not been determined. No base-level quality is on record; no much larger clone is a single base apart.

The cohort was made up of roughly 670 healthy bone marrow donors. At the time of sampling, every cohort member was nominally healthy, though immune exposures that went unrecorded were likely present. The donor tested CMV seronegative and was one of the 352 seronegative cohort members. A peripheral blood sample was collected from each donor, and TCR beta sequencing was performed on peripheral blood mononuclear cells. The Qiagen DNeasy Blood Extraction Kit was used to extract genomic DNA from the blood cell samples. To prepare the library, the immunoSEQ multiplex PCR assay was applied. For the multiplex PCR, a mixture combining 60 forward primers for TCR Vbeta segments and 13 reverse primers for TCR Jbeta segments was used. The CDR3 region of rearranged TCR beta genes was amplified from genomic DNA by a multiplex PCR assay. The amplified TCR beta libraries were sequenced on the Illumina HiSeq System as 87-base-pair reads. The paper's processing steps were these. A later analysis tallied tens of millions of unique TCR beta chains across the 600 to 700 repertoires, and approximately 12 million of those chains were shared by two or more donors. Raw reads were error-corrected and collapsed into unique sequences with a nearest-neighbor algorithm that merged closely related sequences to remove PCR and sequencing errors. V, D and J gene segments were assigned by aligning CDR3 sequences to IMGT reference sequences. Each retained sequence needed at least a six-nucleotide match to both a V gene segment and a J gene segment. A rearrangement was called productive if the CDR3 had no stop codons and remained in frame with V and J, and every other rearrangement was called non-productive. CDR3 was defined by IMGT convention, running from the second conserved V-encoded cysteine to the conserved J-encoded phenylalanine. The earlier analysis of about 570 of the donors excluded any sequence lacking an unambiguous match to a single V gene segment. In an earlier analysis of around 590 of the donors, a V segment was called functional when productive rearrangements were above 56.7%, and segregating when the standard deviation between donors exceeded 5%. To diagnose cytomegalovirus status from the catalog of TCR beta chain sequences, a statistical classification framework was built. In a later analysis, TCR nucleotide sequences were compared against IMGT/GENE-DB human TR gene sequences so that V and J genes could be assigned. Using the TCRdist pipeline, a later analysis assigned CDR3 sequences along with most-parsimonious VDJ recombination scenarios. In a later analysis, each TCR beta chain was defined by its CDR3 amino acid sequence together with its V-gene family, and reads lacking a unique V-gene family were excluded. In a later analysis, 450 to 600 highly shared, low-generation-probability nucleotide sequences were removed to address suspected cross-contamination and a sequencing artifact. In a later analysis, a clonal expansion index was calculated for each public chain from normalized within-repertoire ranks of inferred template counts. A later analysis computed generation probabilities with a VDJ recombination model fitted to out-of-frame rearrangements, and checked the results against IGoR. Hypergeometric tests were used in a later analysis to score TCR-TCR, TCR-HLA and TCR-CMV co-occurrence, with a repertoire-size bias correction applied to the TCR pairs. A later analysis estimated false discovery rates by permuting HLA or CMV assignments 20 times. A later analysis grouped co-occurring TCRs with DBSCAN, adding TCRdist sequence similarity when clustering within HLA-allele-positive subsets. Repertoires with fewer than 30,000 or more than 120,000 public chains were left out of co-occurrence clustering, as were a handful of repertoires with anomalous nucleotide sharing. TCRdb's version of the immuneACCESS table is confined to in-frame rearrangements and falls short of the full clone set. An unresolved V gene accounts for under half of the shortfall where checked; the remainder is of unknown origin. From that table come the V and J calls and clone size; the DNA was used to work out D and trimming. The sample data list approximately 100,000 clones, and approximately 70% of these were observed just once. The biggest ten clones account for 2% to 2.5% of the sample.

This TCR derives from a man aged 50 to 60 in good health and CMV-seronegative. Sequences were obtained from PBMCs. The rearranged chain carries TRBV10-1 and TRBJ2-1; TRBD2 aligns with 10 central bases. The CDR3 protein sequence reads: CASSELAGEGSYNEQFF. At the DNA level, the sequence is TGCGCCAGCAGCGAGCTAGCGGGAGAGGGGTCCTACAATGAGCAGTTCTTC.